One and the same sample provided the 23 T cell receptor beta chains below, sequenced in a study of cytomegalovirus exposure and HLA in healthy donors. PCR used 60 Vbeta primers and 13 Jbeta primers. Sequencing used immunoSEQ multiplex PCR; TCRdb keeps in-frame clones, though not all of them. The sample has approximately 170,000 clones; about 80% are singletons. The sequencing input was PBMCs. These receptors originate from a man aged 40-49 years in good health and CMV-seronegative.

This chain joins TRBV5-6 and TRBJ2-5; no firm D call. CDR1 and CDR2 (germline): SGHDT, YYEEEE. The CDR3 contains 14 residues. V was trimmed by 1 base and J by 4 bases, leaving 11 bases between them. CDR3 sequence: CASSLRGSAETQYF. In DNA form, the CDR3 reads TGTGCCAGCAGCTTGCGAGGCTCGGCAGAGACCCAGTACTTC.

The chain is built from TRBV9 and TRBJ2-1, with 8 bases fitting TRBD2. In germline, CDR1 is SGDLS, CDR2 YYNGEE. The J segment lost 4 bases and the V segment lost 0 bases, leaving 3 bases of the junction unmatched. This CDR3 comprises 15 residues. In DNA, the CDR3 is TGTGCCAGCAGCGTAGGCACTAGCGGTTACAATGAGCAGTTCTTC. Translating gives CASSVGTSGYNEQFF.

This clone was recorded once. The J gene is TRBJ2-1, the V gene TRBV13; 9 bases fit TRBD2. There are 16 residues in the CDR3. Trimming removed 2 bases from V and 9 bases from J; junction bases left unmatched: 11. From germline, CDR1 is PRHDT and CDR2 FYEKMQ (reference sequence). The CDR3 loop is CASSLKVAGGPAEQFF. CDR3 sequence (DNA): TGTGCCAGCAGCTTAAAAGTCGCGGGAGGGCCTGCTGAGCAGTTCTTC.

The chain uses TRBV27 and TRBJ1-1, with D unclear. Germline CDR1 reads MNHEY; CDR2 reads SMNVEV (reference sequence). This CDR3 comprises 14 residues. V gave up 3 bases and J gave up 3 bases, with 11 bases separating them. CDR3 loop: CASSLHQAHTEAFF. The CDR3 coding sequence is TGTGCCAGCAGTTTGCATCAGGCACACACTGAAGCTTTCTTT.

The chain is built from TRBV7-2 and TRBJ1-2; D uncertain. Trimming pared 5 bases from V and 8 bases from J, leaving 27 bases between. The CDR3 consists of 17 residues. The V gene's germline CDR1 is SGHTA and CDR2 FQGNSA. CDR3 protein: CASSPTSRGWEFGGYTF. The CDR3 coding sequence is TGTGCCAGCAGCCCCACTAGCCGCGGTTGGGAGTTCGGAGGCTACACCTTC. The full variable domain, with the rest looked up from reference TRBV7-2 and TRBJ1-2, is GAGVSQSPSNKVTEKGKDVELRCDPISGHTALYWYRQSLGQGLEFLIYFQGNSAPDKSGLPSDRFSAERTGGSVSTLTIQRTQQEDSAVYLCASSPTSRGWEFGGYTFGSGTRLTVV.

The V and J genes are TRBV27 and TRBJ1-3, with D hard to call. The CDR3 is made up of 15 amino acids. The V and J ends lost 2 bases and 1 base respectively, with 9 bases between them. The germline gives CDR1 MNHEY, CDR2 SMNVEV (reference sequence). CDR3 amino acids: CASSLNRMSGNTIYF. CDR3 in DNA: TGTGCCAGCAGTTTAAACAGAATGTCTGGAAACACCATATATTTT.

This chain links TRBV2 with TRBJ1-2, with TRBD1 matching 9 bases. This CDR3 is 17 amino acids long. The V and J ends lost 1 base and 5 bases, in that order; junction bases with no gene match: 11. Germline V gene sequence: CDR1 SNHLY, CDR2 FYNNEI. The CDR3 region has the DNA TGTGCCAGCAGTGAAGAGATCGGACAGGGGAACGAGTATGGCTACACCTTC. Translation: CASSEEIGQGNEYGYTF.

V and J are TRBV11-2 and TRBJ2-1; 7 nucleotides align to TRBD2. The CDR3 has 17 amino acids. CDR1 is SGHAT and CDR2 is FQNNGV in the germline V gene. The J segment lost 5 bases and the V segment lost 5 bases, leaving 15 bases of the junction unmatched. The CDR3 loop reads CASSPGYGRETHNEQFF. The CDR3 DNA sequence: TGTGCCAGCAGCCCCGGGTATGGGCGGGAGACCCACAATGAGCAGTTCTTC.

The chain has TRBV5-1 and TRBJ2-1; perhaps TRBD2 as D (6 bases). V lost 2 bases and J lost 7, with 13 bases in between. There are 14 residues in the CDR3. Germline CDR1 SGHRS, CDR2 YFSETQ. CDR3 bases: TGCGCCAGCAGCTTTGGAGGGCCGGGGAATGAGCAGTTCTTC. Translated: CASSFGGPGNEQFF.

The V gene is TRBV7-3, the J gene TRBJ2-6; D remains ambiguous. CDR3 size: 19 residues. Trimming removed 5 bases from V and 2 bases from J, with 22 bases in between. From germline, CDR1 is SGHTA and CDR2 FQGTGA. In DNA, the CDR3 is TGTGCCAGCAGCCTGCGGCGCACTGTCACACTCCCTGGGGCCAACGTCCTGACTTTC. Encoded protein: CASSLRRTVTLPGANVLTF.

The V gene is TRBV5-1, the J gene TRBJ2-5; TRBD2 agrees at 9 bases. The length of the CDR3 is 17 residues. Trimming took 4 bases from V and 3 from J; bases not matched to a gene: 13. Germline V gene lookup returns CDR1 SGHRS and CDR2 YFSETQ. CDR3 loop: CASSPGLAIGGKETQYF. CDR3 DNA sequence: TGCGCCAGCAGCCCAGGACTAGCGATCGGAGGCAAAGAGACCCAGTACTTC. Full variable domain (remainder filled in from reference TRBV5-1 and TRBJ2-5): KAGVTQTPRYLIKTRGQQVTLSCSPISGHRSVSWYQQTPGQGLQFLFEYFSETQRNKGNFPGRFSGRQFSNSRSEMNVSTLELGDSALYLCASSPGLAIGGKETQYFGPGTRLLVL.

V usage is TRBV19 and J usage is TRBJ2-5, with TRBD1 as a possible D gene (6 bases). V lost 5 bases and J 11 bases, leaving 15 bases between the germline ends. CDR3 length: 12 amino acids. In germline, CDR1 is LNHDA, CDR2 SQIVND (reference sequence). CDR3 bases: TGTGCCAGTAGTGTCGAGACAGGTGAGCAGTACTTC. This codes for CASSVETGEQYF.

The genes are TRBV5-1 and TRBJ2-3; TRBD2 is a possible D gene (5 bases). The ends were cut back, 0 bases at V and 4 bases at J, with 18 bases in the middle. Germline-derived CDR1 and CDR2 are SGHRS and YFSETQ. CDR3 length: 17 residues. Here the CDR3 reads CASSLELVRAVPDTQYF. Here the CDR3 DNA reads TGCGCCAGCAGCTTGGAATTAGTGCGGGCGGTACCAGATACGCAGTATTTT.

In regard to this clone: At one boundary the junction diverges from the germline segment, which might be a read error. The chain couples TRBV7-9 to TRBJ2-5, with D hard to call. This CDR3 comprises 12 residues. CDR1 is SEHNR, CDR2 FQNEAQ, per germline (reference sequence). CDR3 region: CSSSSTRETQYF. DNA of the CDR3: TGTTCCAGCAGTTCCACGCGGGAGACCCAGTACTTC.

This clone was seen a few times. The genes are TRBV30 and TRBJ2-2; 7 nucleotides agree with TRBD1. The CDR3 runs to 13 residues. Germline V gene lookup returns CDR1 GTSNPN and CDR2 SVGIG (reference sequence). The trim removed 4 bases at V and 7 bases at J, leaving 6 bases unmatched. The CDR3 reads CAWKQGWVGELFF. The CDR3 coding sequence is TGTGCCTGGAAACAGGGGTGGGTCGGGGAGCTGTTTTTT.

The chain links TRBV7-6 to TRBJ2-1, with D possibly matching TRBD2 (5 bases). Trimming pared 4 bases from V and 5 bases from J, leaving 15 bases between. This CDR3 comprises 15 residues. CDR1 is SGHVS, CDR2 FNYEAQ, per germline. The CDR3 coding sequence is TGTGCCAGCAGCTGGGAGCCCCAGATCCACAATGAGCAGTTCTTC. This translates into CASSWEPQIHNEQFF.

The chain has TRBV11-2 and TRBJ1-1; TRBD1 agrees at 9 bases. The CDR3 sequence is 15 residues long. The ends lost 3 bases at V and 4 bases at J; junction bases unmatched: 6. The germline V gene encodes CDR1 SGHAT and CDR2 FQNNGV. The CDR3 loop reads CASSFRTGEFTEAFF. In nucleotides, the CDR3 is TGTGCCAGCAGCTTCAGGACAGGGGAGTTCACTGAAGCTTTCTTT.

The chain has TRBV18 and TRBJ2-3, with D hard to call. This CDR3 comprises 13 residues. The V end lost 3 bases, the J end lost 6 bases, and 10 bases lay between the germline ends. Germline CDR1 and CDR2: KGHSH and LQKENI. CDR3 in amino acids: CASSPSWADTQYF. As DNA, the CDR3 is TGTGCCAGCTCACCTTCTTGGGCCGATACGCAGTATTTT.

The chain has TRBV11-2 and TRBJ2-1; 11 bases are a match to TRBD2. J lost 8 bases, V lost 1 base, and 10 bases had no gene match. CDR1 SGHAT and CDR2 FQNNGV come from the germline V gene. The CDR3 contains 17 residues. CDR3 bases: TGTGCCAGCAGCTTAGGATATGGTACTAGCGGGAGTCATGAGCAGTTCTTC. Its protein is CASSLGYGTSGSHEQFF.

The chain has TRBV18 and TRBJ2-1, with a possible D match to TRBD2 (6 bases). The V and J ends lost 2 bases and 7 bases respectively, with 12 bases between them. This CDR3 has 14 residues. CDR1 is KGHSH and CDR2 is LQKENI in the germline V gene. The CDR3 DNA sequence: TGTGCCAGCTCACCAAGTCAGGGAGGAAATGAGCAGTTCTTC. Translation: CASSPSQGGNEQFF.

V usage is TRBV28 and J usage is TRBJ1-2; D remains ambiguous. The germline V gene has CDR1 MDHEN and CDR2 SYDVKM. CDR3 length: 13 amino acids. Trimming pared 3 bases from V and 1 base from J, leaving 6 bases between. The CDR3 sequence: CASSLYSNYGYTF. CDR3 sequence (DNA): TGTGCCAGCAGTTTGTACAGTAACTATGGCTACACCTTC.

The genes are TRBV6-5 and TRBJ2-1, with 16 nucleotides matching TRBD2. The J segment lost 14 bases and the V segment lost 10 bases, leaving 11 bases of the junction unmatched. CDR3 length: 14 amino acids. The germline gives CDR1 MNHEY, CDR2 SVGAGI. This chain's CDR3 is CATRGLAGGPIKFF. In DNA form, the CDR3 reads TGTGCCACCAGGGGACTAGCGGGAGGGCCGATTAAGTTCTTC.

This clone was counted a few times. V is TRBV7-3 and J is TRBJ1-1; D is ambiguous. This CDR3 contains 12 residues. Between the trimmed V and J ends, which lost 3 bases and 4 bases, there was a span of 6 bases. CDR1 and CDR2 (germline): SGHTA, FQGTGA. This CDR3 reads CASSFGVTEAFF. Here the CDR3 DNA reads TGTGCCAGCAGCTTCGGGGTCACTGAAGCTTTCTTT.